What follows is one T cell receptor beta chain and its context. Its antigen remains unknown. This sample is part of a study of CD8 T cells in ankylosing spondylitis. TCRdb ran MiXCR on the 5' RACE reads and lists one entry per CDR3 protein. This table has fewer than 400,000 distinct CDR3 sequences, approximately 20% appearing once. V dropped 0 bases and J dropped 7 bases, with 5 bases sitting between them. Germline V gene sequence: CDR1 SQVTM, CDR2 ANQGSEA. CDR3 size: 11 residues. General study points: One TCR beta motif, made up of 7 or 8 highly homologous variants, appeared characteristic of ankylosing spondylitis blood.

V and J are TRBV29-1 and TRBJ2-3; unclear D gene. Sequenced material: blood, either unsorted or a sorted T cell fraction (not recorded which). The TCR sequence derives from a male donor with ankylosing spondylitis. CDR3 nucleotide sequence: TGCAGCGTTGAAGAAACCTATACGCAGTATTTT. It codes for CSVEETYTQYF.